These 28 T cell receptor beta chains came from one sample sequenced in a study of blood T cell repertoires in COVID-19 (dated by TCRdb to 2019 to 2021). Library generation was performed with the immunoSEQ multiplex PCR assay. TCRdb re-hosts the immuneACCESS table, in-frame sequences only. Its copies lack some clones; in the studies checked, an unresolved V gene accounts for under half of them, and the cause for the rest is not known. The sample records roughly 410,000 clones, roughly 90% of which are singletons. The biggest ten clones account for less than 2% of the sample. Input material: peripheral blood. The receptors originated from a woman in her thirties or forties with COVID-19, enrolled during active disease.

The chain joins TRBV12-5 to TRBJ2-1; tentative D call: TRBD2 (5 bases). Germline CDR1 reads LGHNT; CDR2 reads FRNRAP. With 0 bases removed from V and 9 bases from J, the gap between germline ends came to 9 bases. The CDR3 has 13 residues. CDR3 region: CASGLVRGGEQFF. Here the CDR3 DNA reads TGTGCTAGTGGTTTGGTACGGGGTGGTGAGCAGTTCTTC.

The CDR3 is CASSSWEAGEGRNEQFF. The CDR3 nucleotides are TGCGCCAGCAGCTCCTGGGAAGCGGGAGAGGGGAGGAATGAGCAGTTCTTC. V is TRBV5-1 and J is TRBJ2-1, with 8 bases that match TRBD2. Germline loops: CDR1 SGHRS, CDR2 YFSETQ. V trimming: 3 bases; J trimming: 7 bases; junction bases outside the gene matches: 15. CDR3 size: 17 residues.

Of note for this clone: It is likely a read error, because the conserved phenylalanine at the end of the CDR3 is missing. No DNA is shown, since the ends of the CDR3 on it are uncertain; the CDR3 is the one TCRdb lists. This chain links TRBV28 with TRBJ1-1; the table assigns TRBD1, which was not confirmed against the DNA. The CDR3 is 9 amino acids long, termini counted. Germline loops: CDR1 MDHEN, CDR2 SYDVKM. CDR3 residues: CASGRTLTL.

The J gene is TRBJ1-5, the V gene TRBV6-2 or TRBV6-3, with D hard to call. The CDR3 covers 16 residues. Trimming removed 2 bases from V and 3 bases from J, with 14 bases in between. Germline CDR1 is MNHEY and CDR2 is SVGEGT. The CDR3 DNA is TGTGCCAGCAGTTACAGTAGCGGCAGATACAATCAGCCCCAGCATTTT. It yields the protein CASSYSSGRYNQPQHF.

The CDR3 reads CASSSRTRGSHNEQFF. As DNA, the CDR3 is TGTGCCAGCAGTTCCCGGACACGGGGGAGTCACAATGAGCAGTTCTTC. V is TRBV28 and J is TRBJ2-1; a possible D gene is TRBD2 (6 bases). The V end lost 4 bases, the J end lost 5 bases, and 18 bases lay between the germline ends. The CDR3 contains 16 residues. From germline, CDR1 is MDHEN and CDR2 SYDVKM.

The rearrangement links TRBV28 to TRBJ1-5, with TRBD1 identical over 11 bases. Germline trimming cut 5 bases from V and 3 bases from J; bases unmatched to any gene: 6. This CDR3 spans 16 amino acids. The germline CDR1 and CDR2 sequences are MDHEN and SYDVKM. The CDR3 DNA reads TGTGCCAGCAGTCCAGGGACAGGGGGGAACAATCAGCCCCAGCATTTT. Translated: CASSPGTGGNNQPQHF.

V and J are TRBV7-2 and TRBJ1-1, with D possibly being TRBD1 (6 bases). Germline lookup yields CDR1 SGHTA and CDR2 FQGNSA. The CDR3 is 16 amino acids. Trimming removed 5 bases at V and 1 base at J, with 17 bases between. The CDR3, as DNA: TGTGCCAGCAGCCTTCGGACAGTTCCTTGGAACACTGAAGCTTTCTTT. Its translation: CASSLRTVPWNTEAFF.

The CDR3 region has the DNA TGTGCCAGCAGCTTCGAGGTATCGGAAGCTTTCTTT. Translated: CASSFEVSEAFF. The chain combines TRBV5-4 with TRBJ1-1; D unresolved. The CDR3 totals 12 residues. The V and J ends lost 2 bases and 8 bases respectively, with 10 bases between them. Germline V gives CDR1 SGHNT, CDR2 YYREEE (reference sequence).

This chain joins TRBV5-1 and TRBJ1-4; a possible D gene is TRBD1 (6 bases). CDR3 length equals 16 residues. Germline loops: CDR1 SGHRS, CDR2 YFSETQ. With 3 bases removed from V and 5 bases from J, the gap between germline ends came to 17 bases. The CDR3 protein is CASSSGQPVFNEKLFF. The CDR3 bases are TGCGCCAGCAGCTCTGGACAGCCTGTTTTCAATGAAAAACTGTTTTTT.

V gene TRBV15 combines with J gene TRBJ1-1; weak D call: TRBD1 (5 bases). Trimming left V 1 base short and J 1 base short, with 10 bases between. The CDR3 loop spans 15 amino acids. The germline V gene has CDR1 LNHNV and CDR2 YYDKDF (reference sequence). CDR3 sequence (DNA): TGTGCCACCAGCAGAGGAAGACAGACGAACACTGAAGCTTTCTTT. This encodes CATSRGRQTNTEAFF.

The chain uses TRBV28 and TRBJ2-7, with D perhaps TRBD2 (5 bases). Germline V CDR1 and CDR2: MDHEN, SYDVKM. The CDR3 runs to 15 residues. Trimming cost V 5 bases and J 5 bases, with 19 bases left between them. The CDR3 nucleotides read TGTGCCAGCAGTGTCCCGGGGTCTGGTAAGGACGAGCAGTACTTC. Protein product: CASSVPGSGKDEQYF.

The rearrangement links TRBV7-9 to TRBJ1-3; 9 bases fit TRBD1. In germline, CDR1 is SEHNR, CDR2 FQNEAQ (reference sequence). The CDR3 loop spans 15 amino acids. The V and J ends lost 1 base and 6 bases, in that order; junction bases with no gene match: 4. CDR3 sequence reads: CASSLEQGAVNTIYF. CDR3 nucleotide sequence: TGTGCCAGCAGCTTAGAACAGGGGGCGGTAAACACCATATATTTT.

This chain connects TRBV12-3 or TRBV12-4 to TRBJ1-2; TRBD1 is a possible D gene (6 bases). The CDR3 totals 13 residues. V was trimmed by 6 bases and J by 8 bases, leaving 16 bases between them. DNA of the CDR3: TGTGCCAGCAGCCGGGGGGGCGTCTCAGGCTACACCTTC. Protein sequence: CASSRGGVSGYTF.

This sequence joins TRBV5-4 and TRBJ2-7; D not certain. This CDR3 is built from 14 residues. The germline V gene has CDR1 SGHNT and CDR2 YYREEE (reference sequence). V was clipped by 4 bases and J by 1 base, with 12 bases between them. The CDR3 loop reads CASSPSITSYEQYF. As DNA, the CDR3 is TGTGCCAGCAGCCCCTCGATAACTTCCTACGAGCAGTACTTC.

This sequence joins TRBV4-1 and TRBJ2-7; the match to TRBD1 covers 7 bases. CDR3 size: 17 residues. The germline CDR1 and CDR2 sequences are MGHRA and YSYEKL. V lost 0 bases to trimming and J lost 0 bases; unmatched junction nucleotides: 8. The CDR3 loop reads CASSQDRDSESSYEQYF. Here the CDR3 DNA reads TGCGCCAGCAGCCAAGACCGGGACAGCGAGAGCTCCTACGAGCAGTACTTC.

This chain connects TRBV28 to TRBJ1-5; D gene unclear. CDR3 length equals 13 residues. Germline V gene sequence: CDR1 MDHEN, CDR2 SYDVKM. Trimming cost V 2 bases and J 4 bases, with 6 bases left between them. CDR3 sequence (DNA): TGTGCCAGCAGTTTAGGGGAGAATCAGCCCCAGCATTTT. The encoded protein is CASSLGENQPQHF.

CDR3 bases: TGTGCCAGTAGTATTGGACAGCCTAACTATGGCTACACCTTC. This translates into CASSIGQPNYGYTF. The chain couples TRBV19 to TRBJ1-2, with D perhaps TRBD1 (6 bases). CDR1 is LNHDA, CDR2 SQIVND, per germline (reference sequence). The CDR3 has 14 residues. V was shortened by 3 bases and J by 0 bases, with 8 bases between the two germline ends. The full variable domain, its missing parts supplied by reference TRBV19 and TRBJ1-2, is DGGITQSPKYLFRKEGQNVTLSCEQNLNHDAMYWYRQDPGQGLRLIYYSQIVNDFQKGDIAEGYSVSREKKESFPLTVTSAQKNPTAFYLCASSIGQPNYGYTFGSGTRLTVV.

This clone has just one count. The J gene is TRBJ1-1, the V gene TRBV7-2, with 11 bases that match TRBD1. The CDR3 is 16 residues long. Germline CDR1 is SGHTA and CDR2 is FQGNSA. V trimming: 1 base; J trimming: 2 bases; junction bases outside the gene matches: 3. The CDR3 sequence is CASSLDGTGGNTEAFF. DNA of the CDR3: TGTGCCAGCAGCTTAGATGGGACAGGGGGAAACACTGAAGCTTTCTTT.

V usage is TRBV27 and J usage is TRBJ2-1; TRBD2 might be the D (6 bases). Germline V gene lookup returns CDR1 MNHEY and CDR2 SMNVEV (reference sequence). The V end was cut by 5 bases, the J end by 0 bases, with 8 bases between. The CDR3 totals 14 residues. CDR3 in amino acids: CASSETSSYNEQFF. DNA of the CDR3: TGTGCCAGCAGTGAGACTAGCTCCTACAATGAGCAGTTCTTC.

This clone has just a few counts. The rearrangement uses TRBV10-3 and TRBJ1-5; D is uncertain. The length of the CDR3 is 12 residues. V was pared by 3 bases and J by 5 bases, with 5 bases between. Germline CDR1 is ENHRY and CDR2 is SYGVKD. The CDR3 reads CAISEAHQPQHF. CDR3 bases: TGTGCCATCAGTGAAGCCCATCAGCCCCAGCATTTT.

This chain links TRBV12-3 or TRBV12-4 with TRBJ1-4, with D hard to call. Trimming took off 6 bases at V and 8 bases at J, with 10 bases between the two ends. This CDR3 has 12 amino acids. This CDR3 is CASSPYGEKLFF. The CDR3 DNA sequence: TGTGCCAGCAGCCCCTACGGGGAAAAACTGTTTTTT.

The chain couples TRBV28 to TRBJ1-2; D uncertain. V was shortened by 4 bases and J by 6 bases, with 15 bases between the two germline ends. The CDR3 runs 14 residues. Looked up from germline, CDR1 is MDHEN and CDR2 is SYDVKM. The CDR3 sequence: CASSSPPGRDGYTF. The DNA for the CDR3 is TGTGCCAGCAGTTCACCCCCGGGAAGGGATGGCTACACCTTC.

This sequence joins TRBV9 and TRBJ1-1; D gene ambiguous. Trimming pared 4 bases from V and 5 bases from J, leaving 12 bases between. This CDR3 spans 13 amino acids. Germline assignment: CDR1 SGDLS and CDR2 YYNGEE. The CDR3 is CASSRGERTEAFF. The DNA of the CDR3 is TGTGCCAGCAGCCGCGGGGAGCGGACTGAAGCTTTCTTT.

This chain links TRBV18 with TRBJ1-4, with D maybe TRBD1 (5 bases). There are 17 residues in the CDR3. Per germline, CDR1 KGHSH and CDR2 LQKENI. The germline V and J ends were trimmed by 4 bases and 0 bases, with 15 bases remaining between them. CDR3 in DNA: TGTGCCAGCTCACGCGGTCGCGGGGGATCAACTAATGAAAAACTGTTTTTT. Encoded protein: CASSRGRGGSTNEKLFF. Full variable domain (outside the CDR3, taken from reference TRBV18 and TRBJ1-4): NAGVMQNPRHLVRRRGQEARLRCSPMKGHSHVYWYRQLPEEGLKFMVYLQKENIIDESGMPKERFSAEFPKEGPSILRIQQVVRGDSAAYFCASSRGRGGSTNEKLFFGSGTQLSVL.

The J gene is TRBJ1-3, the V gene TRBV5-1; D is unresolved. CDR1 is SGHRS, CDR2 YFSETQ, per germline. The V and J ends lost 5 bases and 6 bases respectively, with 6 bases between them. The CDR3 contains 11 residues. CDR3 protein: CASRTQNTIYF. The CDR3 DNA reads TGCGCCAGCAGGACTCAAAACACCATATATTTT.

V and J are TRBV28 and TRBJ1-2, with D perhaps TRBD1 (5 bases). The germline V and J ends were trimmed by 3 bases and 7 bases, with 6 bases remaining between them. The germline V gene has CDR1 MDHEN and CDR2 SYDVKM. The CDR3 loop spans 11 amino acids. The CDR3 sequence is CASSLGGGYTF. The CDR3 nucleotides are TGTGCCAGCAGTTTGGGGGGTGGCTACACCTTC.

This clone has a single count. The chain uses TRBV19 and TRBJ1-1; D is uncertain. With 7 bases removed from V and 3 bases from J, the gap between germline ends came to 12 bases. The CDR3 runs 13 residues. Germline CDR1 LNHDA, CDR2 SQIVND (reference sequence). The CDR3 loop is CASIGVTYTEAFF. CDR3 coding DNA: TGTGCCAGTATCGGGGTAACGTACACTGAAGCTTTCTTT. Drawing the rest from reference TRBV19 and TRBJ1-1, the complete variable domain is DGGITQSPKYLFRKEGQNVTLSCEQNLNHDAMYWYRQDPGQGLRLIYYSQIVNDFQKGDIAEGYSVSREKKESFPLTVTSAQKNPTAFYLCASIGVTYTEAFFGQGTRLTVV.

V and J are TRBV6-4 and TRBJ2-1; possible D gene TRBD2, 5 bases. The V gene's germline CDR1 is MRHNA and CDR2 SNTAGT. Trimming removed 6 bases from V and 8 bases from J, with 20 bases in between. There are 15 residues in the CDR3. As DNA, the CDR3 is TGTGCCAGCAGCGTATCGGGGAACCCTACCGATGAGCAGTTCTTC. Translating gives CASSVSGNPTDEQFF.